The 26 T cell receptor beta chains below come from one sample, sequenced in a study of blood T cell repertoires in COVID-19. Generated by immunoSEQ multiplex PCR, the TCRdb table keeps only in-frame clones and is missing some. The repertoire holds 200,000 to 250,000 clones, with 70% to 90% as singletons. The sample taken for sequencing was peripheral blood. Every receptor here comes from a man aged 35-49 years with acute or convalescent COVID-19.

V usage is TRBV10-1 and J usage is TRBJ2-7; D remains unclear. The CDR3 spans 14 residues. Between the trimmed V and J ends, which lost 5 bases and 1 base, there was a span of 12 bases. CDR1 and CDR2 from the germline V gene are WNHNN and SYGVQD (reference sequence). The CDR3 DNA reads as TGCGCCAGCAGTCAAACAGAACCGTCCTACGAGCAGTACTTC. Translating gives CASSQTEPSYEQYF.

The chain recombines TRBV5-1 with TRBJ2-2; D is ambiguous. The CDR3 extends over 15 amino acids. Germline loops: CDR1 SGHRS, CDR2 YFSETQ. Trimming took 4 bases from V and 2 from J, leaving 12 bases between them. This chain's CDR3 is CASSPEQTNTGELFF. In DNA form, the CDR3 reads TGCGCCAGCAGCCCCGAGCAGACAAACACCGGGGAGCTGTTTTTT.

The CDR3 sequence: CSVLGRGSYEQYF. The CDR3 coding sequence is TGCAGCGTTTTAGGGAGAGGGTCCTACGAGCAGTACTTC. J is TRBJ2-7 and V is TRBV29-1, with TRBD2 as a possible D gene (5 bases). The V gene's germline CDR1 is SQVTM and CDR2 ANQGSEA. Trimming left V 5 bases short and J 1 base short, with 12 bases between. CDR3 length equals 13 residues.

The V call is TRBV5-1, the J call TRBJ2-5; 9 nucleotides line up with TRBD2. V was pared by 5 bases and J by 3 bases, with 5 bases of the junction left unmatched. Germline V gene lookup returns CDR1 SGHRS and CDR2 YFSETQ. CDR3 length: 14 amino acids. The CDR3 reads CASSYGGGEETQYF. The CDR3 region has the DNA TGCGCCAGCAGTTACGGCGGGGGGGAAGAGACCCAGTACTTC.

The gene calls are TRBV19 and TRBJ2-2, with a tentative D call TRBD1 (5 bases). CDR3 length: 15 residues. The germline V gene encodes CDR1 LNHDA and CDR2 SQIVND (reference sequence). Between the trimmed V and J ends, which lost 1 base and 4 bases, there was a span of 10 bases. The CDR3 DNA is TGTGCCAGTAGTATAGGGAGACAGAGCACCGGGGAGCTGTTTTTT. It codes for CASSIGRQSTGELFF.

The V call is TRBV7-2, the J call TRBJ2-7; D call uncertain. V gave up 5 bases and J gave up 2 bases, with 16 bases separating them. Germline lookup yields CDR1 SGHTA and CDR2 FQGNSA. This CDR3 is built from 15 residues. CDR3 in DNA: TGTGCCAGCAGCCCAGCCTGGGTTAGCACCTACGAGCAGTACTTC. This translates into CASSPAWVSTYEQYF.

V gene TRBV3-1 (or the pseudogene TRBV3-2) combines with J gene TRBJ1-2; a weak D match, TRBD1 (5 bases). Germline assignment: CDR1 LGHDT and CDR2 YNNKEL (reference sequence). The germline V and J ends were trimmed by 4 bases and 0 bases, with 18 bases remaining between them. The CDR3 contains 17 residues. CDR3 region: CASSPTSGTQANYGYTF. Written as DNA, the CDR3 is TGTGCCAGCAGCCCCACATCCGGGACTCAAGCTAACTATGGCTACACCTTC.

V usage is TRBV7-3 and J usage is TRBJ1-6; TRBD1 matches 9 bases. Trimming at V came to 4 bases and at J to 7 bases, leaving 5 bases not matched to a gene. This CDR3 is built from 15 residues. Per the germline V gene, CDR1 is SGHTA and CDR2 is FQGTGA. This CDR3 reads CASSSTGGRNSPLHF. The CDR3 region has the DNA TGTGCCAGCAGCTCGACAGGGGGGAGGAATTCACCCCTCCACTTT.

This chain joins TRBV30 and TRBJ2-3, with D uncertain. The V end lost 4 bases, the J end lost 0 bases, and 2 bases lay between the germline ends. The CDR3 covers 11 residues. Per the germline V gene, CDR1 is GTSNPN and CDR2 is SVGIG (reference sequence). CDR3 sequence reads: CAWTSTDTQYF. The CDR3 DNA follows: TGTGCCTGGACAAGCACAGATACGCAGTATTTT.

The V and J genes are TRBV24-1 and TRBJ1-2; D is undetermined. CDR3 length equals 13 residues. V was trimmed by 8 bases and J by 0 bases, leaving 9 bases between them. Germline CDR1 and CDR2: KGHDR and SFDVKD. CDR3 coding DNA: TGTGCCACCAAAATACAGACTAACTATGGCTACACCTTC. Encoded protein: CATKIQTNYGYTF.

The gene calls are TRBV2 and TRBJ2-3, with a tentative D call TRBD2 (5 bases). V lost 7 bases, J lost 0 bases, and 11 bases lay in between. The germline V gene has CDR1 SNHLY and CDR2 FYNNEI. The CDR3 runs 14 residues. In DNA, the CDR3 is TGTGCCAGCACGGCAGACTATAGCACAGATACGCAGTATTTT. It specifies CASTADYSTDTQYF.

This chain connects TRBV24-1 to TRBJ2-1; 8 bases line up with TRBD2. CDR3 length: 12 amino acids. Trimming removed 10 bases from V and 5 bases from J; junction bases left unmatched: 3. CDR1 KGHDR and CDR2 SFDVKD come from the germline V gene. The CDR3 region has the DNA TGTGCCACGGGACTAGGGAACAATGAGCAGTTCTTC. It yields the protein CATGLGNNEQFF.

This chain links TRBV5-4 with TRBJ2-3; 8 bases are a match to TRBD2. The CDR3 loop spans 17 amino acids. The germline CDR1 and CDR2 sequences are SGHNT and YYREEE (reference sequence). V shed 2 bases and J 2 bases; nucleotides not matched to a gene: 10. The CDR3 coding sequence is TGTGCCAGCAGCTTAGGTCGACGGGGGGGAAACACAGATACGCAGTATTTT. Protein: CASSLGRRGGNTDTQYF.

This rearrangement joins TRBV7-2 to TRBJ2-7; D gene ambiguous. The V gene's germline CDR1 is SGHTA and CDR2 FQGNSA. V lost 6 bases, J lost 6 bases, and 12 bases lay in between. This CDR3 spans 12 amino acids. In nucleotides, the CDR3 is TGTGCCAGCAGTCCACCCGGCGGCGAGCAGTACTTC. Its translation is CASSPPGGEQYF.

The chain has TRBV11-2 and TRBJ2-7; 11 nucleotides align to TRBD2. The CDR3 has 15 residues. With V trimmed by 3 bases and J by 6 bases, 7 bases remained unmatched. Germline V gene data show CDR1 as SGHAT and CDR2 as FQNNGV. The CDR3 DNA sequence: TGTGCCAGCAGCTTCCGGACTAGCGGGCCCCGCGAGCAGTACTTC. Translating it yields CASSFRTSGPREQYF.

This clone was counted only a few times. V and J are TRBV2 and TRBJ2-7, with unresolved D. V was cut by 5 bases and J by 2 bases, with 10 bases left in between. This CDR3 region has 13 residues. Looked up from germline, CDR1 is SNHLY and CDR2 is FYNNEI. CDR3: CASSYLETYEQYF. CDR3 DNA: TGTGCCAGCAGTTATTTAGAAACCTACGAGCAGTACTTC.

The chain has TRBV20-1 and TRBJ1-1; 8 bases align to TRBD1. Trimming took 7 bases from V and 10 from J; bases not matched to a gene: 8. The CDR3 spans 11 residues. Germline-derived CDR1 and CDR2 are DFQATT and SNEGSKA (reference sequence). CDR3 DNA sequence: TGCAGTGTTCCGGGACAGGAGGGAGCTTTCTTT. Translating it yields CSVPGQEGAFF.

The V gene is TRBV6-5, the J gene TRBJ1-5, with 7 bases aligning to TRBD1. The CDR3 consists of 14 residues. The germline CDR1 and CDR2 sequences are MNHEY and SVGAGI. The junction had 8 bases not matched to a gene; V was cut back by 6 bases and J by 6 bases. The DNA for the CDR3 is TGTGCCAGCAGCCGGACAGGTCCCGGTCAGCCCCAGCATTTT. Residues: CASSRTGPGQPQHF.

This clone was counted once. The V call is TRBV7-3, the J call TRBJ2-1, with 10 bases lining up with TRBD2. The V segment lost 0 bases and the J segment 6 bases; nucleotides outside the gene matches: 2. CDR1 SGHTA and CDR2 FQGTGA come from the germline V gene. CDR3 length equals 15 residues. CDR3 amino acids: CASSLTAGGPNEQFF. The CDR3 region has the DNA TGTGCCAGCAGCTTAACAGCGGGGGGGCCCAATGAGCAGTTCTTC.

V gene TRBV10-3 combines with J gene TRBJ1-2; tentative D call: TRBD1 (6 bases). CDR3 size: 13 residues. V was shortened by 6 bases and J by 2 bases, with 10 bases between the two germline ends. Per germline, CDR1 ENHRY and CDR2 SYGVKD. In nucleotides, the CDR3 is TGTGCCATCAGCTACAGGGACAACTATGGCTACACCTTC. Its translation: CAISYRDNYGYTF.

The table lists this clone with a count of one. In DNA, the CDR3 is TGCAGCGTTGAGGACAGGGTGGGCACTGAAGCTTTCTTT. Protein sequence: CSVEDRVGTEAFF. This chain uses TRBV29-1 with TRBJ1-1; TRBD1 agrees at 8 bases. CDR1 is SQVTM and CDR2 is ANQGSEA in the germline V gene. With V trimmed by 3 bases and J by 4 bases, 4 bases remained unmatched. The CDR3 contains 13 residues.

This clone was detected only once. The gene calls are TRBV5-1 and TRBJ1-5, with TRBD1 matching over 9 bases. V lost 4 bases and J lost 6; bases outside the gene matches: 5. The CDR3 has 14 amino acids. CDR1 is SGHRS, CDR2 YFSETQ, per germline. Written as DNA, the CDR3 is TGCGCCAGCAGCGCGGACAGGGGTGGTCAGCCCCAGCATTTT. Protein: CASSADRGGQPQHF.

The chain carries TRBV30 and TRBJ2-2; a possible D gene is TRBD1 (6 bases). The CDR3 contains 13 residues. V lost 1 base and J lost 7, with 10 bases in between. Germline V CDR1 and CDR2: GTSNPN, SVGIG (reference sequence). The CDR3 DNA reads as TGTGCCTGGAGTGACAGGGCTGACGGGGAGCTGTTTTTT. It specifies CAWSDRADGELFF.

The chain has TRBV5-4 and TRBJ2-1; a possible D gene is TRBD1 (5 bases). Germline values: CDR1 SGHNT, CDR2 YYREEE (reference sequence). The CDR3 runs to 17 residues. With 4 bases removed from V and 2 bases from J, the gap between germline ends came to 19 bases. CDR3 amino acids: CASSKGVAGWAYNEQFF. DNA for the CDR3: TGTGCCAGCAGCAAAGGGGTGGCAGGGTGGGCCTACAATGAGCAGTTCTTC. The variable domain in full, completed from reference TRBV5-4 and TRBJ2-1, reads ETGVTQSPTHLIKTRGQQVTLRCSSQSGHNTVSWYQQALGQGPQFIFQYYREEENGRGNFPPRFSGLQFPNYSSELNVNALELDDSALYLCASSKGVAGWAYNEQFFGPGTRLTVL.

The V call is TRBV6-2 or TRBV6-3, the J call TRBJ2-1, with 8 nucleotides matching TRBD2. The CDR3 is 16 amino acids. The germline V gene encodes CDR1 MNHEY and CDR2 SVGEGT. V shed 2 bases, J shed 5 bases, and the junction held 8 bases outside the gene matches. The chain's CDR3 is CASSYLGLGKNNEQFF. CDR3 in DNA: TGTGCCAGCAGTTACCTGGGACTAGGGAAGAACAATGAGCAGTTCTTC.

There are many counts of this clone. The V gene is TRBV6-1, the J gene TRBJ1-6, with 8 positions matching TRBD1. V shed 1 base and J 10 bases; nucleotides not matched to a gene: 9. Germline V gene lookup returns CDR1 MNHNS and CDR2 SASEGT. The CDR3 runs 16 residues. Written as DNA, the CDR3 is TGTGCCAGCAGTGAAGTACTTAGGACAGGGAGCTCACCCCTCCACTTT. This encodes CASSEVLRTGSSPLHF.